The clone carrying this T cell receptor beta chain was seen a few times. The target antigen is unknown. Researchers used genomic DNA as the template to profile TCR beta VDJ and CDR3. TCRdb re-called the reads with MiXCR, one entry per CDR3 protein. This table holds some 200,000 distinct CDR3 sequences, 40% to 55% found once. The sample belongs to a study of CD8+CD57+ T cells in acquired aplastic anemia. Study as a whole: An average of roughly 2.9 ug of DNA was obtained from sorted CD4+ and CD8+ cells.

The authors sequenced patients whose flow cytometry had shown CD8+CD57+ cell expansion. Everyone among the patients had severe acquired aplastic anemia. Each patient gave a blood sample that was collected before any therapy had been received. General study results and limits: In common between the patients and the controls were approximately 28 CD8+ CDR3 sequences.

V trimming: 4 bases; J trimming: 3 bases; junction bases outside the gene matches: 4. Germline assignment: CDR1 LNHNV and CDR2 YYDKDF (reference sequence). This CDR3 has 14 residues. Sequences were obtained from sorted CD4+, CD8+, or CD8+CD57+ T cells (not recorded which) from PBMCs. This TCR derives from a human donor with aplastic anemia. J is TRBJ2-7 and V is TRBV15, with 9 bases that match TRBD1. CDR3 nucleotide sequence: TGTGCCACCAGCATCGGGACAGGGATCTACGAGCAGTACTTC. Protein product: CATSIGTGIYEQYF.